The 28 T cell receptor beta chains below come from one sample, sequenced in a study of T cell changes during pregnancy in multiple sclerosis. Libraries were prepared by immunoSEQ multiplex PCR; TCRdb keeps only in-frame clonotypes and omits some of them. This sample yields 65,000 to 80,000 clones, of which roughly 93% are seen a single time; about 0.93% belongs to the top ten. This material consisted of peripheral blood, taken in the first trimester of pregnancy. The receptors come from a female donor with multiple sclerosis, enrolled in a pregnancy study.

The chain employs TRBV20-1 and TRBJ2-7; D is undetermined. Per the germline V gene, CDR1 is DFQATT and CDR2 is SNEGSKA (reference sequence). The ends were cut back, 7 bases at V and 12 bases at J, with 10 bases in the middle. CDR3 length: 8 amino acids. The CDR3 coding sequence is TGCAGTGTCGGGTTTTCGTACTTC. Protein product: CSVGFSYF.

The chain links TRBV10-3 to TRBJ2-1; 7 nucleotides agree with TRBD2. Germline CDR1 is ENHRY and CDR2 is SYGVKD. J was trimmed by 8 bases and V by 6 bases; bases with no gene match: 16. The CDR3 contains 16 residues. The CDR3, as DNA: TGTGCCATCAGGGTTGGAAAGGGCCAAAGCGGGGATGAGCAGTTCTTC. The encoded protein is CAIRVGKGQSGDEQFF.

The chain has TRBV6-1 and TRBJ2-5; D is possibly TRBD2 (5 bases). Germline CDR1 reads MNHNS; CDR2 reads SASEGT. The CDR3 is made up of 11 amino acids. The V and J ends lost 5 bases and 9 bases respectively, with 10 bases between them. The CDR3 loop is CASSSVGAQYF. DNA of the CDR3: TGTGCCAGCAGTTCAGTCGGGGCCCAGTACTTC.

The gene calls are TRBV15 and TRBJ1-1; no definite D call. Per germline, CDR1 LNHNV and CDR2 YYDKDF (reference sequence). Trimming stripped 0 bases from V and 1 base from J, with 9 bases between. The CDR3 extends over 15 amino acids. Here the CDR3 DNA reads TGTGCCACCAGCAGAGATCAGTTAGCGAACACTGAAGCTTTCTTT. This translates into CATSRDQLANTEAFF.

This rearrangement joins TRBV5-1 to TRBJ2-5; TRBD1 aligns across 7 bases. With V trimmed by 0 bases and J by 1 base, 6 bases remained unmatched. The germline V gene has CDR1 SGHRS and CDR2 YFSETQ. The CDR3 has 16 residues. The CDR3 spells CASSLGGTVSQETQYF. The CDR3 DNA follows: TGCGCCAGCAGCTTGGGAGGGACAGTCTCCCAAGAGACCCAGTACTTC.

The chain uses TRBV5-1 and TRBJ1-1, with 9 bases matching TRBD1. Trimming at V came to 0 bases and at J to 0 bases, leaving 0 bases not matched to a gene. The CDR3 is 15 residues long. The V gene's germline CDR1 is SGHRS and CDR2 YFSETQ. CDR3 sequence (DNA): TGCGCCAGCAGCTTGGACAGGGGGCTGAACACTGAAGCTTTCTTT. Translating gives CASSLDRGLNTEAFF.

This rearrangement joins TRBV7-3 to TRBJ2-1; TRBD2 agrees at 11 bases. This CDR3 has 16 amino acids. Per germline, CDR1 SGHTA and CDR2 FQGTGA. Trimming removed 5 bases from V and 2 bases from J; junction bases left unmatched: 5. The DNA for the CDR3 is TGTGCCAGCAGCCTCATAGCGGGGGGGACCTACAATGAGCAGTTCTTC. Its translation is CASSLIAGGTYNEQFF.

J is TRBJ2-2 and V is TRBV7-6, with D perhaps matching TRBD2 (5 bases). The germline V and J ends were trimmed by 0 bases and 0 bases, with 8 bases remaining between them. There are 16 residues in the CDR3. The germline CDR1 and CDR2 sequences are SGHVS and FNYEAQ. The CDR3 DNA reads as TGTGCCAGCAGCTTAGCGCTAGCTGCGAACACCGGGGAGCTGTTTTTT. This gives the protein CASSLALAANTGELFF.

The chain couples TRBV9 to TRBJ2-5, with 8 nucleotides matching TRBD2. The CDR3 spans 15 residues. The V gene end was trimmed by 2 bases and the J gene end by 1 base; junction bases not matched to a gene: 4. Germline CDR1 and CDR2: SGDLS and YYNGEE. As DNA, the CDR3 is TGTGCCAGCAGCGTGAGCGGGGGTTTCCAAGAGACCCAGTACTTC. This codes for CASSVSGGFQETQYF.

The CDR3 here is CASSFFLAQGSTDTQYF. In DNA, the CDR3 is TGTGCCAGCAGCTTTTTCCTCGCGCAGGGCAGCACAGATACGCAGTATTTT. This sequence joins TRBV5-5 and TRBJ2-3, with D tentatively TRBD1 (5 bases). Trimming took 2 bases from V and 0 from J, leaving 16 bases between them. CDR3 length: 17 residues. Germline CDR1 and CDR2: SGHKS and YYEKEE (reference sequence).

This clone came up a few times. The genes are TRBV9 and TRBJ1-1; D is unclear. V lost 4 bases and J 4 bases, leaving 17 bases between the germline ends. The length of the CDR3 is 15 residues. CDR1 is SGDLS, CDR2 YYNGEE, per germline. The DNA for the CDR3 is TGTGCCAGCAGCCCCGACTCCGAACCGATCACTGAAGCTTTCTTT. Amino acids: CASSPDSEPITEAFF.

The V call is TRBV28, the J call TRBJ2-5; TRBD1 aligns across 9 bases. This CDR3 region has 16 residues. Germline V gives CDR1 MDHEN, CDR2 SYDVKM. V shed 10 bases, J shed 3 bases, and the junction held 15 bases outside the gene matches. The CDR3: CAIQKPGGQGKETQYF. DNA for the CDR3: TGTGCCATACAGAAACCCGGGGGACAGGGAAAAGAGACCCAGTACTTC.

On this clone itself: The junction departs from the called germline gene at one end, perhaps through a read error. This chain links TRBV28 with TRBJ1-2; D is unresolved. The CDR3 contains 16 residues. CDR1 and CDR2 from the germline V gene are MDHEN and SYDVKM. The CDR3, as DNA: TGTGCCAGCAGCTTATCCCCCGGGGATTCTAGCTATGGCTACACCTTC. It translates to CASSLSPGDSSYGYTF.

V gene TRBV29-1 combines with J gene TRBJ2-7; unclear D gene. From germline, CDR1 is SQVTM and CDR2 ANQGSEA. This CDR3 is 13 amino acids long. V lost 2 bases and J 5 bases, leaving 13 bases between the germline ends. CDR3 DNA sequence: TGCAGCGTTGAACTGAGCTCTCCGGACGAGCAGTACTTC. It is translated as CSVELSSPDEQYF.

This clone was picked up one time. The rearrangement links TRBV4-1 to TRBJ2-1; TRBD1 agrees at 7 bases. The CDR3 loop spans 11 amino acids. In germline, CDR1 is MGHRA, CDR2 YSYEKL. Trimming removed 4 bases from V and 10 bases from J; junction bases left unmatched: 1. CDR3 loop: CASSPGGEQFF. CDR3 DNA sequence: TGCGCCAGCAGCCCAGGGGGAGAGCAGTTCTTC.

The CDR3 region has the DNA TGTGCCAGCAGCGCGCGGGGTGCTTATGAGCAGTTCTTC. Protein: CASSARGAYEQFF. This sequence joins TRBV9 and TRBJ2-1; possible D gene TRBD2, 6 bases. The germline CDR1 and CDR2 sequences are SGDLS and YYNGEE. V dropped 3 bases and J dropped 8 bases, with 12 bases sitting between them. CDR3 length equals 13 residues.

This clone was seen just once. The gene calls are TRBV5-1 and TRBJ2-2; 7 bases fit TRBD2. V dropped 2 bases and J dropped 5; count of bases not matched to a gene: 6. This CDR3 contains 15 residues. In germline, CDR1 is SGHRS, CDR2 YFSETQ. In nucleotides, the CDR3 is TGCGCCAGCAGCTTAGGCGGGAGCGGGACCGGGGAGCTGTTTTTT. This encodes CASSLGGSGTGELFF.

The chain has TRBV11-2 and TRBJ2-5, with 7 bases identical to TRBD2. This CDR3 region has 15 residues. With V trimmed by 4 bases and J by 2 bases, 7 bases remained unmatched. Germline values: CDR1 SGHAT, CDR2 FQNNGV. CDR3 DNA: TGTGCCAGCAGCTCCTACCGGGACTATCAAGAGACCCAGTACTTC. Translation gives CASSSYRDYQETQYF.

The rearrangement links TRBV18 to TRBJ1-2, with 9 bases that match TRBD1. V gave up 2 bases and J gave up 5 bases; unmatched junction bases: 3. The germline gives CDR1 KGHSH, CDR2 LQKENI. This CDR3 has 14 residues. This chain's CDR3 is CASSPMGQGYGYTF. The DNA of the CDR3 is TGTGCCAGCTCACCAATGGGACAGGGTTATGGCTACACCTTC.

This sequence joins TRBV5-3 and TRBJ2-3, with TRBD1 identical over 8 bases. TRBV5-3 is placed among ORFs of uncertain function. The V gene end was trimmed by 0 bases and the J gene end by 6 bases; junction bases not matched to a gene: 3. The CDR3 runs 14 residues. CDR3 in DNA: TGTGCCAGAAGCTTGGGGCAGGGGGCCGATACGCAGTATTTT. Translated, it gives CARSLGQGADTQYF.

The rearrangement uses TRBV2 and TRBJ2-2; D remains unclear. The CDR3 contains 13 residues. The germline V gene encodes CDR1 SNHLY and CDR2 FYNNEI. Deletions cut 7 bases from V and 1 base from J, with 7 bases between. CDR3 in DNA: TGTGCCAGCATGATCAGGAACACCGGGGAGCTGTTTTTT. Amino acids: CASMIRNTGELFF. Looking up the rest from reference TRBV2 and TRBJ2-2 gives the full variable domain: EPEVTQTPSHQVTQMGQEVILRCVPISNHLYFYWYRQILGQKVEFLVSFYNNEISEKSEIFDDQFSVERPDGSNFTLKIRSTKLEDSAMYFCASMIRNTGELFFGEGSRLTVL.

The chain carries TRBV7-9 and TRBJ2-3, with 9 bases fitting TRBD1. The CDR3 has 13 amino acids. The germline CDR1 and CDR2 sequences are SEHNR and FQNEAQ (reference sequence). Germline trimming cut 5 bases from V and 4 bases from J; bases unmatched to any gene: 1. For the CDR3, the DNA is TGTGCCAGCAGCCGGACAGGGGCAGATACGCAGTATTTT. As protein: CASSRTGADTQYF.

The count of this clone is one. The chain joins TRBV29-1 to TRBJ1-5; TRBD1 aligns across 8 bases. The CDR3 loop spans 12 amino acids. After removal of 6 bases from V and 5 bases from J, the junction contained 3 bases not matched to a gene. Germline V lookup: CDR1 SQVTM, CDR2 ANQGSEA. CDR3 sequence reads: CSVGQEDQPQHF. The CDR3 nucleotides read TGCAGCGTGGGACAGGAGGATCAGCCCCAGCATTTT.

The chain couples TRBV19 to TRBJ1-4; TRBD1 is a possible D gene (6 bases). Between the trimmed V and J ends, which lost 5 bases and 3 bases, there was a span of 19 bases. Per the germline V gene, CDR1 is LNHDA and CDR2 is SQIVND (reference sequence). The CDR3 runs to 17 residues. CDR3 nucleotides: TGTGCCAGTAGTCCCAGAGGACAGCCGTCTGCTAATGAAAAACTGTTTTTT. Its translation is CASSPRGQPSANEKLFF. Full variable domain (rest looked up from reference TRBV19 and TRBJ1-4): DGGITQSPKYLFRKEGQNVTLSCEQNLNHDAMYWYRQDPGQGLRLIYYSQIVNDFQKGDIAEGYSVSREKKESFPLTVTSAQKNPTAFYLCASSPRGQPSANEKLFFGSGTQLSVL.

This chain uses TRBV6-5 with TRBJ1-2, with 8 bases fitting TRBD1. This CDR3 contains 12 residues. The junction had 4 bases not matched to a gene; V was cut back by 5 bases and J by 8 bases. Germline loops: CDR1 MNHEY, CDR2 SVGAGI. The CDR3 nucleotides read TGTGCCAGCAGTCGACAGGGGAACGGCTACACCTTC. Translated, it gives CASSRQGNGYTF.

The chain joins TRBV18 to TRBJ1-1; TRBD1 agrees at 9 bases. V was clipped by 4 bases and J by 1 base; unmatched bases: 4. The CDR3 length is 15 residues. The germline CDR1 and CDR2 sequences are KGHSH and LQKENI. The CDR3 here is CASSLRTGANTEAFF. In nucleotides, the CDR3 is TGTGCCAGCTCACTCCGGACAGGGGCGAACACTGAAGCTTTCTTT.

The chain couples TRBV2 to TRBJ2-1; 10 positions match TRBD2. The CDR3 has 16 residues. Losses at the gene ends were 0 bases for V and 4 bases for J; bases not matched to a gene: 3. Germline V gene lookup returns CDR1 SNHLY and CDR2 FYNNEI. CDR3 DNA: TGTGCCAGCAGTGAAGCTTGGACTAGCGGTTACAATGAGCAGTTCTTC. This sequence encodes CASSEAWTSGYNEQFF. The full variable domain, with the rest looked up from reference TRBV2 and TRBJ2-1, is EPEVTQTPSHQVTQMGQEVILRCVPISNHLYFYWYRQILGQKVEFLVSFYNNEISEKSEIFDDQFSVERPDGSNFTLKIRSTKLEDSAMYFCASSEAWTSGYNEQFFGPGTRLTVL.

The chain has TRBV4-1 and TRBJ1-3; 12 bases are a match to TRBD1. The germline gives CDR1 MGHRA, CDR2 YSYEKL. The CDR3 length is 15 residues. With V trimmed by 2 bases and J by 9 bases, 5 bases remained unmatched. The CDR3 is CASSQPGQGATTIYF. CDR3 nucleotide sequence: TGCGCCAGCAGCCAACCGGGACAGGGGGCGACCACCATATATTTT.